The clone carrying this TCR beta chain was observed a handful of times. Its antigen is unknown. PCR primers comprised 60 Vbeta and 13 Jbeta primers. Methods used by the authors: There were 80 million or so unique TCR beta chains by a later count, and some 11 million of them were shared. The method was immunoSEQ multiplex PCR; TCRdb's version includes in-frame clones alone and lacks a portion of them. The V and J calls and clone size are taken from that table; D and trimming were inferred from the DNA. The sample lists 120,000 or so clones, 80% seen once, with 8.9% in the top ten. This sample stems from a study of cytomegalovirus exposure and HLA in healthy donors. Study observations and caveats: Across HLA loci, a later analysis found differing TCR association rates, with DRB1 most and HLA-C fewest. In vitro confirmation showed a few CMV-associated chains to be CMV antigen specific. One variant, a missense change in DCLRE1C, was linked in a later analysis to TCR beta V- and J-gene trimming.

The TCR comes from a man aged 25-45 years in good health and CMV-seropositive. Sequencing was carried out using PBMCs.

CDR3 protein: CASSPLPRTAYEQYF. The CDR3 region has the DNA TGTGCCAGCAGCCCACTACCAAGGACAGCCTACGAGCAGTACTTC. The rearrangement links TRBV7-8 to TRBJ2-7; the D gene is possibly TRBD1 (6 bases). The CDR3 spans 15 residues. Per germline, CDR1 SGHVS and CDR2 FQNEAQ. V was pared by 5 bases and J by 2 bases, with 16 bases between.